This is a list of T cell receptor beta chains from one sample in a study of cytotoxic CD8 clonotypes in ibrutinib-treated CLL. Method: immunoSEQ multiplex PCR; TCRdb's copy keeps in-frame clones and lacks some. The sample records more than 85,000 clones, about 72% being singletons. The sample was PBMCs, taken after 12 months of ibrutinib treatment. These receptors all stem from a human donor with chronic lymphocytic leukemia. CDR3s include the opening cysteine and the closing phenylalanine or tryptophan. Each record gives: clone size, D gene, J gene, V gene, CDR3 protein, CDR3 DNA. D genes are given only for firm matches. Clone size appears in some rows only: once, few, many, or a class for an expanded clone.

clone_size: -
d_call: -
j_call: TRBJ2-7
v_call: TRBV6-5
cdr3_aa: CASSLSGYEQYF
cdr3_nt: TGTGCCAGCAGCCTTTCGGGCTACGAGCAGTACTTC

clone_size: -
d_call: TRBD1
j_call: TRBJ1-2
v_call: TRBV7-2
cdr3_aa: CASSPFGQGGEGYTF
cdr3_nt: TGTGCCAGCAGCCCCTTTGGACAGGGGGGTGAAGGCTACACCTTC

clone_size: -
d_call: TRBD2
j_call: TRBJ2-2
v_call: TRBV7-8
cdr3_aa: CASSLAYRNSGGRRNTGELFF
cdr3_nt: TGTGCCAGCAGCTTAGCGTACCGGAATAGCGGGGGGCGAAGAAACACCGGGGAGCTGTTTTTT

clone_size: -
d_call: -
j_call: TRBJ2-6
v_call: TRBV5-1
cdr3_aa: CASSLLPGTSNSGANVLTF
cdr3_nt: TGCGCCAGCAGCTTGCTTCCCGGGACAAGCAACTCTGGGGCCAACGTCCTGACTTTC

clone_size: -
d_call: -
j_call: TRBJ2-5
v_call: TRBV28
cdr3_aa: CASSFLSDFQETQYF
cdr3_nt: TGTGCCAGCAGTTTTTTAAGCGACTTCCAAGAGACCCAGTACTTC

clone_size: -
d_call: -
j_call: TRBJ2-6
v_call: TRBV29-1
cdr3_aa: CSASAGANVLTF
cdr3_nt: TGCAGCGCGTCGGCTGGGGCCAACGTCCTGACTTTC

clone_size: -
d_call: TRBD1
j_call: TRBJ2-7
v_call: TRBV18
cdr3_aa: CASSQQGTTYEQYF
cdr3_nt: TGTGCCAGCTCGCAACAGGGGACCACCTACGAGCAGTACTTC

clone_size: -
d_call: -
j_call: TRBJ1-5
v_call: TRBV2
cdr3_aa: CASSEGGVKNQPQHF
cdr3_nt: TGTGCCAGCAGTGAAGGGGGGGTTAAGAATCAGCCCCAGCATTTT

clone_size: -
d_call: TRBD1
j_call: TRBJ2-7
v_call: TRBV18
cdr3_aa: CASSPTIGQGVSEQYF
cdr3_nt: TGTGCCAGCTCACCAACTATAGGACAGGGAGTTTCCGAGCAGTACTTC

clone_size: -
d_call: -
j_call: TRBJ2-2
v_call: TRBV6-6
cdr3_aa: CASRFSNTGELFF
cdr3_nt: TGTGCCAGCAGGTTTTCGAACACCGGGGAGCTGTTTTTT

clone_size: -
d_call: -
j_call: TRBJ2-7
v_call: TRBV7-6
cdr3_aa: CASSTDRPPYEQYF
cdr3_nt: TGTGCCAGCAGTACTGACAGGCCTCCCTACGAGCAGTACTTC

clone_size: -
d_call: TRBD1
j_call: TRBJ2-5
v_call: TRBV5-1
cdr3_aa: CASSLAMGTGVQETQYF
cdr3_nt: TGCGCCAGCAGCTTGGCCATGGGAACAGGGGTTCAAGAGACCCAGTACTTC

clone_size: once
d_call: TRBD1
j_call: TRBJ1-1
v_call: TRBV19
cdr3_aa: CASGTGMNTEAFF
cdr3_nt: TGTGCCAGTGGGACAGGGATGAACACTGAAGCTTTCTTT

clone_size: -
d_call: -
j_call: TRBJ2-7
v_call: TRBV21-1
cdr3_aa: CASSKPREMRDYEQYF
cdr3_nt: TGTGCCAGCAGCAAACCGCGGGAAATGAGGGACTACGAGCAGTACTTC

clone_size: -
d_call: TRBD2
j_call: TRBJ2-5
v_call: TRBV7-8
cdr3_aa: CASRLAGETQYF
cdr3_nt: TGTGCCAGCAGGCTAGCGGGGGAGACCCAGTACTTC

clone_size: few
d_call: -
j_call: TRBJ1-2
v_call: TRBV6-1
cdr3_aa: CASREGGGYTF
cdr3_nt: TGTGCCAGCAGAGAGGGAGGCGGCTACACCTTC

clone_size: -
d_call: -
j_call: TRBJ2-1
v_call: TRBV7-2
cdr3_aa: CASSSDRQKVYNEQFF
cdr3_nt: TGTGCCAGCAGCTCCGATCGACAGAAGGTGTACAATGAGCAGTTCTTC

clone_size: -
d_call: -
j_call: TRBJ1-6
v_call: TRBV7-2
cdr3_aa: CASSLGRTTGNSPLHF
cdr3_nt: TGTGCCAGCAGCCTAGGAAGAACCACAGGGAATTCACCCCTCCACTTT

clone_size: -
d_call: -
j_call: TRBJ1-4
v_call: TRBV15
cdr3_aa: CATSSRMGGPAEKLFF
cdr3_nt: TGTGCCACCAGCTCGAGAATGGGGGGGCCGGCCGAAAAACTGTTTTTT

clone_size: -
d_call: -
j_call: TRBJ1-1
v_call: TRBV29-1
cdr3_aa: CSAIVTEAFF
cdr3_nt: TGCAGCGCGATCGTCACTGAAGCTTTCTTT

clone_size: -
d_call: -
j_call: TRBJ1-6
v_call: TRBV30
cdr3_aa: CAWSLRGGYYSPLHF
cdr3_nt: TGTGCCTGGAGCCTCCGGGGAGGGTATTATTCACCCCTCCACTTT

clone_size: -
d_call: -
j_call: TRBJ1-5
v_call: TRBV4-3
cdr3_aa: CASSQDPPGSGGPSNQPQHF
cdr3_nt: TGCGCCAGCAGCCAAGATCCCCCCGGATCGGGGGGCCCAAGCAATCAGCCCCAGCATTTT

clone_size: -
d_call: TRBD2
j_call: TRBJ2-1
v_call: TRBV7-9
cdr3_aa: CASSYSGGANNEQFF
cdr3_nt: TGTGCCAGCAGCTACAGCGGGGGGGCCAACAATGAGCAGTTCTTC

clone_size: -
d_call: -
j_call: TRBJ1-2
v_call: TRBV5-5
cdr3_aa: CASSLAPDYGYTF
cdr3_nt: TGTGCCAGCAGCTTGGCCCCTGACTATGGCTACACCTTC

clone_size: -
d_call: -
j_call: TRBJ2-6
v_call: TRBV6-6
cdr3_aa: CASSARISGANVLTF
cdr3_nt: TGTGCCAGCAGTGCCAGGATCTCTGGGGCCAACGTCCTGACTTTC

clone_size: -
d_call: -
j_call: TRBJ2-1
v_call: TRBV6-6
cdr3_aa: CASVIGPLSYNEQFF
cdr3_nt: TGTGCCAGCGTGATAGGACCCCTATCCTACAATGAGCAGTTCTTC

clone_size: -
d_call: TRBD1
j_call: TRBJ2-3
v_call: TRBV5-1
cdr3_aa: CASSESGGQGFSDTQYF
cdr3_nt: TGCGCCAGCAGTGAATCAGGGGGACAGGGGTTTTCAGATACGCAGTATTTT

clone_size: once
d_call: -
j_call: TRBJ1-6
v_call: TRBV10-1
cdr3_aa: CASSETGWNSPLHF
cdr3_nt: TGCGCCAGCAGTGAGACAGGATGGAATTCACCCCTCCACTTT

clone_size: -
d_call: -
j_call: TRBJ1-2
v_call: TRBV5-2
cdr3_aa: CASSRGQGNGYTF
cdr3_nt: TGTGCCAGCAGCCGGGGACAGGGGAATGGCTACACCTTC

clone_size: once
d_call: -
j_call: TRBJ2-5
v_call: TRBV10-2
cdr3_aa: CASTPGEAQYF
cdr3_nt: TGCGCCAGCACTCCGGGGGAGGCCCAGTACTTC

clone_size: -
d_call: -
j_call: TRBJ1-2
v_call: TRBV7-2
cdr3_aa: CASSLRMAEGYTF
cdr3_nt: TGTGCCAGCAGCTTACGGATGGCTGAGGGCTACACCTTC

clone_size: -
d_call: -
j_call: TRBJ2-5
v_call: TRBV9
cdr3_aa: CASSVVGGGQVLKTQYF
cdr3_nt: TGTGCCAGCAGCGTAGTCGGTGGGGGGCAGGTACTTAAGACCCAGTACTTC

clone_size: -
d_call: TRBD2
j_call: TRBJ2-3
v_call: TRBV7-6
cdr3_aa: CASSSSLAGGRDTQYF
cdr3_nt: TGTGCCAGCAGCTCTAGTTTAGCGGGGGGGCGAGATACGCAGTATTTT

clone_size: once
d_call: -
j_call: TRBJ1-1
v_call: TRBV5-5
cdr3_aa: CASSLGTGNTEAFF
cdr3_nt: TGTGCCAGCAGCTTGGGAACAGGGAACACTGAAGCTTTCTTT

clone_size: -
d_call: TRBD1
j_call: TRBJ1-5
v_call: TRBV14
cdr3_aa: CASSDGSGGSNQPQHF
cdr3_nt: TGTGCCAGCAGCGATGGATCAGGGGGATCCAATCAGCCCCAGCATTTT

clone_size: -
d_call: TRBD2
j_call: TRBJ2-5
v_call: TRBV18
cdr3_aa: CASSPGLAGGPVETQYF
cdr3_nt: TGTGCCAGCTCACCCGGACTAGCGGGGGGGCCTGTGGAGACCCAGTACTTC

clone_size: few
d_call: -
j_call: TRBJ2-3
v_call: TRBV7-3
cdr3_aa: CASSLSGGTRDTQYF
cdr3_nt: TGTGCCAGCAGCTTATCTGGGGGTACCAGGGATACGCAGTATTTT

clone_size: -
d_call: -
j_call: TRBJ2-1
v_call: TRBV7-9
cdr3_aa: CASSFNTNRAFF
cdr3_nt: TGTGCCAGCAGCTTTAATACTAACAGGGCGTTCTTC

clone_size: -
d_call: -
j_call: TRBJ1-3
v_call: TRBV5-1
cdr3_aa: CASRDGNTIYF
cdr3_nt: TGCGCCAGCAGGGATGGAAACACCATATATTTT

clone_size: -
d_call: -
j_call: TRBJ1-1
v_call: TRBV6-6
cdr3_aa: CASRLEDAFF
cdr3_nt: TGTGCCAGCCGATTAGAAGATGCTTTCTTT

clone_size: -
d_call: -
j_call: TRBJ1-1
v_call: TRBV18
cdr3_aa: CASSPPQGTEAFF
cdr3_nt: TGTGCCAGCTCACCACCCCAGGGCACTGAAGCTTTCTTT

clone_size: once
d_call: -
j_call: TRBJ2-3
v_call: TRBV7-2
cdr3_aa: CASSPQPPGAGGDTQYF
cdr3_nt: TGTGCCAGCAGCCCCCAGCCCCCGGGAGCGGGCGGAGATACGCAGTATTTT

clone_size: few
d_call: -
j_call: TRBJ1-1
v_call: TRBV7-9
cdr3_aa: CASRGWAAGADQAFF
cdr3_nt: TGTGCCAGCAGGGGTTGGGCAGCAGGGGCCGACCAAGCTTTCTTT

clone_size: -
d_call: -
j_call: TRBJ2-2
v_call: TRBV10-1
cdr3_aa: CAAQEAAGELFF
cdr3_nt: TGCGCCGCGCAAGAGGCGGCCGGGGAGCTGTTTTTT

clone_size: -
d_call: -
j_call: TRBJ2-5
v_call: TRBV20-1
cdr3_aa: CSARPQETQYF
cdr3_nt: TGCAGTGCTAGGCCTCAAGAGACCCAGTACTTC

clone_size: -
d_call: TRBD2
j_call: TRBJ2-3
v_call: TRBV7-2
cdr3_aa: CASSTRLAGEDTQYF
cdr3_nt: TGTGCCAGCAGCACCCGACTAGCGGGGGAGGATACGCAGTATTTT

clone_size: -
d_call: -
j_call: TRBJ2-3
v_call: TRBV19
cdr3_aa: CASSIAFPSTDTQYF
cdr3_nt: TGTGCCAGTAGTATAGCCTTTCCTAGCACAGATACGCAGTATTTT

clone_size: few
d_call: -
j_call: TRBJ1-3
v_call: TRBV6-6
cdr3_aa: CASSYGIGNTIYF
cdr3_nt: TGTGCCAGCAGTTATGGTATTGGAAACACCATATATTTT

clone_size: -
d_call: -
j_call: TRBJ1-1
v_call: TRBV29-1
cdr3_aa: CSASDSPNTEAFF
cdr3_nt: TGCAGCGCTTCGGACAGCCCCAACACTGAAGCTTTCTTT

clone_size: -
d_call: -
j_call: TRBJ2-4
v_call: TRBV10-1
cdr3_aa: CASSEGGPGKNIQYF
cdr3_nt: TGCGCCAGCAGTGAGGGGGGGCCCGGCAAAAACATTCAGTACTTC

clone_size: few
d_call: -
j_call: TRBJ1-3
v_call: TRBV7-9
cdr3_aa: CASSSTREGIYF
cdr3_nt: TGTGCCAGCAGCTCCACACGGGAAGGCATATATTTT

clone_size: -
d_call: -
j_call: TRBJ2-1
v_call: TRBV30
cdr3_aa: CAWALNEQFF
cdr3_nt: TGTGCCTGGGCCCTCAATGAGCAGTTCTTC